The 32 T cell receptor beta chains reported below all come from one sample, sequenced in a study of OX40 agonist ivuxolimab in advanced cancers. Library method: the immunoSEQ multiplex PCR assay. TCRdb stores this immuneACCESS table with in-frame sequences only. Part of the clones is absent; in the studies checked, under half of the shortfall reflects unresolved V genes, and no reason is known for the rest. The sample table shows 100,000 or so clones, and 70% to 85% are seen once. The ten largest clonotypes hold 5.5% of the sample. The specimen was CD4+ or CD8+ T cells sorted from blood, collected in a trial of the OX40 agonist ivuxolimab. Source of these receptors: an adult with an advanced solid tumor such as melanoma, head and neck, liver or kidney cancer.

J is TRBJ2-7 and V is TRBV6-5; D perhaps matches TRBD1 (5 bases). The V and J ends lost 9 bases and 2 bases respectively, with 17 bases between them. This CDR3 is 14 amino acids long. Germline V gene sequence: CDR1 MNHEY, CDR2 SVGAGI. CDR3 nucleotides: TGTGCCAGTCAGGGAACAGGAGCAACCTACGAGCAGTACTTC. Its protein is CASQGTGATYEQYF.

The V and J genes are TRBV4-1 and TRBJ2-3; D unresolved. Trimming removed 0 bases at V and 5 bases at J, with 12 bases between. This CDR3 region has 15 residues. The V gene's germline CDR1 is MGHRA and CDR2 YSYEKL. CDR3 bases: TGCGCCAGCAGCCAAGAAGGGCTCGCAGTAGATACGCAGTATTTT. Its translation: CASSQEGLAVDTQYF.

The chain combines TRBV2 with TRBJ2-7; tentatively, D is TRBD2 (6 bases). Trimming shortened V by 6 bases and J by 4 bases, and 13 bases separated the two germline ends. Germline CDR1 is SNHLY and CDR2 is FYNNEI. The CDR3 consists of 13 residues. The CDR3 loop reads CASSNNGLYEQYF. CDR3 sequence (DNA): TGTGCCAGCAGCAACAACGGACTATACGAGCAGTACTTC.

The chain combines TRBV7-2 with TRBJ1-2, with 9 nucleotides matching TRBD1. Germline CDR1 reads SGHTA; CDR2 reads FQGNSA. Unmatched junction bases numbered 7, after V lost 1 base and J lost 4 bases. The CDR3 loop spans 16 amino acids. The CDR3 sequence is CASSLGRQGVSYGYTF. The CDR3 DNA follows: TGTGCCAGCAGCTTAGGTCGACAGGGGGTTAGCTATGGCTACACCTTC. The full variable domain, with the rest looked up from reference TRBV7-2 and TRBJ1-2, is GAGVSQSPSNKVTEKGKDVELRCDPISGHTALYWYRQSLGQGLEFLIYFQGNSAPDKSGLPSDRFSAERTGGSVSTLTIQRTQQEDSAVYLCASSLGRQGVSYGYTFGSGTRLTVV.

This clone was recorded once. The same CDR3 is also encoded by other DNA sequences in this sample. The chain links TRBV9 to TRBJ2-2; D not certain. V lost 0 bases, J lost 3 bases, and 6 bases lay in between. This CDR3 region has 14 residues. Germline loops: CDR1 SGDLS, CDR2 YYNGEE. CDR3 sequence reads: CASSVATYTGELFF. The CDR3 DNA follows: TGTGCCAGCAGCGTAGCCACGTACACCGGGGAGCTGTTTTTT.

This clone was recorded many times. The J gene is TRBJ2-7, the V gene TRBV7-8; D not resolved. The V gene lost 2 bases and the J gene lost 6 bases, with 8 bases spanning the gap. Germline V gives CDR1 SGHVS, CDR2 FQNEAQ. The CDR3 runs 12 residues. CDR3 residues: CASSLPNSEQYF. CDR3 bases: TGTGCCAGCAGCTTACCCAATAGCGAGCAGTACTTC.

The rearrangement joins TRBV30 to TRBJ2-2; no firm D call. Looked up from germline, CDR1 is GTSNPN and CDR2 is SVGIG (reference sequence). This CDR3 has 17 residues. V was pared by 0 bases and J by 3 bases, with 17 bases between. Here the CDR3 DNA reads TGTGCCTGGAGTGTACCCCCCCGCTTATCCTACACCGGGGAGCTGTTTTTT. It specifies CAWSVPPRLSYTGELFF.

CDR3 sequence reads: CASSPTGEGSPLHF. CDR3 DNA: TGCGCCAGCAGCCCGACAGGGGAGGGATCACCCCTCCACTTT. The chain joins TRBV4-1 to TRBJ1-6; 8 nucleotides line up with TRBD1. The CDR3 runs to 14 residues. CDR1 is MGHRA, CDR2 YSYEKL, per germline. V trimming: 4 bases; J trimming: 10 bases; junction bases outside the gene matches: 6.

The V call is TRBV6-1, the J call TRBJ1-1; D gene unclear. The CDR3 has 14 residues. Trimming removed 3 bases at V and 3 bases at J, with 11 bases between. Germline CDR1 reads MNHNS; CDR2 reads SASEGT. The CDR3 DNA is TGTGCCAGCAGTGAGAAGAATCGGTACACTGAAGCTTTCTTT. It yields the protein CASSEKNRYTEAFF.

The chain couples TRBV13 to TRBJ2-3, with D unresolved. V was trimmed by 0 bases and J by 2 bases, leaving 0 bases between them. The CDR3 has 12 amino acids. Germline CDR1 is PRHDT and CDR2 is FYEKMQ (reference sequence). The CDR3 here is CASSLGTDTQYF. Here the CDR3 DNA reads TGTGCCAGCAGCTTAGGCACAGATACGCAGTATTTT. The complete variable domain, with remaining parts taken from reference TRBV13 and TRBJ2-3, reads AAGVIQSPRHLIKEKRETATLKCYPIPRHDTVYWYQQGPGQDPQFLISFYEKMQSDKGSIPDRFSAQQFSDYHSELNMSSLELGDSALYFCASSLGTDTQYFGPGTRLTVL.

The genes are TRBV5-6 and TRBJ1-2; perhaps TRBD1 as D (6 bases). The CDR3 spans 12 residues. The V end lost 1 base, the J end lost 12 bases, and 13 bases lay between the germline ends. Germline V gene sequence: CDR1 SGHDT, CDR2 YYEEEE. The CDR3 region is CASSLNTGLNTF. CDR3 DNA: TGTGCCAGCAGCTTGAACACAGGGCTTAACACCTTC. Full variable domain (outside the CDR3, taken from reference TRBV5-6 and TRBJ1-2): DAGVTQSPTHLIKTRGQQVTLRCSPKSGHDTVSWYQQALGQGPQFIFQYYEEEERQRGNFPDRFSGHQFPNYSSELNVNALLLGDSALYLCASSLNTGLNTFGSGTRLTVV.

The rearrangement uses TRBV2 and TRBJ2-3; no clear D. This CDR3 region has 15 residues. Germline V gives CDR1 SNHLY, CDR2 FYNNEI. V dropped 3 bases and J dropped 0 bases, with 10 bases sitting between them. The CDR3 DNA reads TGTGCCAGCAGTGAGCGCGGCTATAGCACAGATACGCAGTATTTT. It translates to CASSERGYSTDTQYF. The variable domain in full, completed from reference TRBV2 and TRBJ2-3, reads EPEVTQTPSHQVTQMGQEVILRCVPISNHLYFYWYRQILGQKVEFLVSFYNNEISEKSEIFDDQFSVERPDGSNFTLKIRSTKLEDSAMYFCASSERGYSTDTQYFGPGTRLTVL.

This clone appeared a few times. This sequence joins TRBV5-1 and TRBJ1-2; a possible D gene is TRBD1 (5 bases). V shed 5 bases and J shed 5 bases, with 19 bases lying between them. The CDR3 totals 15 residues. Germline V CDR1 and CDR2: SGHRS, YFSETQ. CDR3 sequence reads: CASRIGPGPGYGYTF. The CDR3 DNA follows: TGCGCCAGCAGGATTGGACCGGGGCCCGGGTATGGCTACACCTTC.

A note on this clone: Other DNA variants within this sample encode the same CDR3. The rearrangement joins TRBV9 to TRBJ1-6; D not resolved. CDR3 length: 17 residues. V lost 0 bases and J 8 bases, leaving 18 bases between the germline ends. The germline gives CDR1 SGDLS, CDR2 YYNGEE. CDR3 nucleotide sequence: TGTGCCAGCAGCGTAGGAGTGGGGTCGGTCGTGGATTCACCCCTCCACTTT. Its protein product is CASSVGVGSVVDSPLHF.

The J gene is TRBJ2-7, the V gene TRBV10-3, with TRBD1 identical over 8 bases. In germline, CDR1 is ENHRY, CDR2 SYGVKD. V lost 10 bases, J lost 0 bases, and 8 bases stayed unmatched. The CDR3 runs 14 residues. The CDR3 coding sequence is TGTGCCAGCAAGGACAGGGCGGACTCCTACGAGCAGTACTTC. The encoded protein is CASKDRADSYEQYF.

This sequence joins TRBV5-1 and TRBJ2-4; 14 bases are a match to TRBD2. Germline V gives CDR1 SGHRS, CDR2 YFSETQ. This CDR3 spans 16 amino acids. The J segment lost 7 bases and the V segment lost 7 bases, leaving 10 bases of the junction unmatched. For the CDR3, the DNA is TGCGCCAGCTCGCCGTCGACTAGCGGGGGGGCGAACATTCAGTACTTC. Amino acid sequence: CASSPSTSGGANIQYF. The full variable domain, in which reference TRBV5-1 and TRBJ2-4 provide the parts outside the CDR3, is KAGVTQTPRYLIKTRGQQVTLSCSPISGHRSVSWYQQTPGQGLQFLFEYFSETQRNKGNFPGRFSGRQFSNSRSEMNVSTLELGDSALYLCASSPSTSGGANIQYFGAGTRLSVL.

CDR3 in DNA: TGCGCCAGCAGCTTGGAAGGTGGGGGCCGTAGCTCTGGAAACACCATATATTTT. It codes for CASSLEGGGRSSGNTIYF. The J gene is TRBJ1-3, the V gene TRBV5-1; D perhaps matches TRBD1 (6 bases). Trimming removed 0 bases at V and 0 bases at J, with 16 bases between. The CDR3 covers 18 residues. Germline CDR1 SGHRS, CDR2 YFSETQ.

V and J are TRBV4-3 and TRBJ2-2; the match to TRBD2 covers 8 bases. V shed 4 bases, J shed 4 bases, and the junction held 8 bases outside the gene matches. The CDR3 is 16 amino acids. CDR1 is LGHNA, CDR2 YSLEER, per germline. CDR3 amino acids: CASSPSPAGATGELFF. The CDR3 region has the DNA TGCGCCAGCAGCCCCTCCCCAGCGGGGGCCACCGGGGAGCTGTTTTTT.

The genes are TRBV10-2 and TRBJ2-2; D is uncertain. The CDR3 sequence is 15 residues long. V was pared by 0 bases and J by 0 bases, with 5 bases between. CDR1 is WSHSY and CDR2 is SAAADI in the germline V gene. The CDR3 coding sequence is TGCGCCAGCAGTGAGTCCGCAGCGAACACCGGGGAGCTGTTTTTT. As protein: CASSESAANTGELFF.

This clone appeared a few times. The V call is TRBV6-5, the J call TRBJ2-7, with 7 bases identical to TRBD1. The trim removed 5 bases at V and 3 bases at J, leaving 7 bases unmatched. Germline CDR1 is MNHEY and CDR2 is SVGAGI. This CDR3 is built from 14 residues. Here the CDR3 reads CASSVGQANYEQYF. CDR3 in DNA: TGTGCCAGCAGTGTCGGACAGGCCAACTACGAGCAGTACTTC.

This sequence joins TRBV2 and TRBJ2-2; D gene uncertain. The germline V gene has CDR1 SNHLY and CDR2 FYNNEI. Trimming took 10 bases from V and 1 from J, leaving 7 bases between them. The CDR3 is 12 amino acids. CDR3 protein: CAILGNTGELFF. The CDR3 nucleotides read TGTGCCATCCTCGGGAACACCGGGGAGCTGTTTTTT.

This clone appeared once. The V and J genes are TRBV10-3 and TRBJ1-5; 7 bases align to TRBD1. The V gene end was trimmed by 2 bases and the J gene end by 7 bases; junction bases not matched to a gene: 5. Germline V lookup: CDR1 ENHRY, CDR2 SYGVKD. The CDR3 extends over 14 amino acids. The CDR3 coding sequence is TGTGCCATCAGTGAGACAGGGGTCCGGCAGCCCCAGCATTTT. This sequence encodes CAISETGVRQPQHF.

This chain uses TRBV4-2 with TRBJ2-1, with 9 nucleotides matching TRBD2. The CDR3 totals 15 residues. Germline CDR1 and CDR2: LGHNA and YNFKEQ. The junction had 9 bases not matched to a gene; V was cut back by 5 bases and J by 7 bases. In nucleotides, the CDR3 is TGTGCCAGCAGCTTAGAAGCGGGGGGAGCGAATGAGCAGTTCTTC. This sequence encodes CASSLEAGGANEQFF.

The CDR3 DNA reads TGCGCCAGCAGCTCCCGACCAACGGGGGATTCCTATGGCTACACCTTC. This encodes CASSSRPTGDSYGYTF. The chain employs TRBV5-1 and TRBJ1-2, with D perhaps matching TRBD1 (5 bases). The CDR3 totals 16 residues. The V end was cut by 3 bases, the J end by 4 bases, with 19 bases between. CDR1 is SGHRS and CDR2 is YFSETQ in the germline V gene.

This chain links TRBV2 with TRBJ1-1; 7 bases map to TRBD1. Unmatched junction bases numbered 8, after V lost 8 bases and J lost 8 bases. Germline loops: CDR1 SNHLY, CDR2 FYNNEI. The CDR3 spans 12 residues. This CDR3 reads CASGQVSSEAFF. CDR3 bases: TGTGCCAGCGGACAGGTTTCGTCAGAAGCTTTCTTT.

Here the CDR3 reads CASSRTDRGGYTF. The DNA of the CDR3 is TGTGCCAGTAGCAGAACAGACAGGGGAGGCTACACCTTC. The chain uses TRBV19 and TRBJ1-2, with 8 positions matching TRBD1. Germline assignment: CDR1 LNHDA and CDR2 SQIVND (reference sequence). This CDR3 spans 13 amino acids. The V gene end was trimmed by 6 bases and the J gene end by 8 bases; junction bases not matched to a gene: 8.

V and J are TRBV5-8 and TRBJ1-1, with D possibly matching TRBD1 (5 bases). The V gene lost 1 base and the J gene lost 2 bases, with 12 bases spanning the gap. CDR3 size: 15 residues. Germline V gene sequence: CDR1 SGHTS, CDR2 YDEGEE. In nucleotides, the CDR3 is TGTGCCAGCAGCTTGTACGGGGGAGGAAACACTGAAGCTTTCTTT. It specifies CASSLYGGGNTEAFF.

The gene calls are TRBV29-1 and TRBJ2-5, with 8 bases that match TRBD2. The CDR3 totals 14 residues. The junction had 12 bases not matched to a gene; V was cut back by 8 bases and J by 4 bases. Per the germline V gene, CDR1 is SQVTM and CDR2 is ANQGSEA. CDR3 in amino acids: CSPSTGLAGETQYF. CDR3 DNA: TGCAGCCCGAGTACAGGTCTAGCGGGAGAGACCCAGTACTTC.

As DNA, the CDR3 is TGTGCCAGCAGCTTAGGACAGGGGGCCGGAGGGTACTTC. Translated: CASSLGQGAGGYF. The chain combines TRBV7-8 with TRBJ2-7; 10 nucleotides match TRBD1. V gave up 1 base and J gave up 12 bases; unmatched junction bases: 6. CDR1 and CDR2 from the germline V gene are SGHVS and FQNEAQ. The CDR3 consists of 13 residues.

The chain carries TRBV7-2 and TRBJ1-6; D might be TRBD1 (5 bases). This CDR3 has 16 amino acids. V shed 6 bases and J shed 0 bases, with 12 bases lying between them. CDR1 is SGHTA, CDR2 FQGNSA, per germline. The CDR3 bases are TGTGCCAGCAGTCCCCGGGACCACTCCTATAATTCACCCCTCCACTTT. Translation gives CASSPRDHSYNSPLHF. Filled out from reference TRBV7-2 and TRBJ1-6, the complete variable domain reads GAGVSQSPSNKVTEKGKDVELRCDPISGHTALYWYRQSLGQGLEFLIYFQGNSAPDKSGLPSDRFSAERTGGSVSTLTIQRTQQEDSAVYLCASSPRDHSYNSPLHFGNGTRLTVT.

Here the CDR3 reads CASSRTGDEEKLFF. Written as DNA, the CDR3 is TGCGCCAGCAGCCGGACAGGGGATGAGGAAAAACTGTTTTTT. This chain connects TRBV5-1 to TRBJ1-4, with 9 bases matching TRBD1. The CDR3 runs to 14 residues. V shed 4 bases, J shed 8 bases, and the junction held 6 bases outside the gene matches. Germline CDR1 and CDR2: SGHRS and YFSETQ.

The CDR3 region is CAISQGTGNTEAFF. The DNA of the CDR3 is TGTGCCATATCGCAGGGAACGGGGAACACTGAAGCTTTCTTT. The genes are TRBV7-9 and TRBJ1-1; TRBD1 might be the D (5 bases). From germline, CDR1 is SEHNR and CDR2 FQNEAQ (reference sequence). The CDR3 has 14 amino acids. The V and J ends lost 10 bases and 1 base respectively, with 16 bases between them.